The following is a T cell receptor beta chain sequence with its context. The antigen it recognizes is unknown. No much larger clonotype is one base removed from it; base qualities were not supplied. The sample originates from a study of cytomegalovirus exposure and HLA in healthy donors (dated by TCRdb to 2017 to 2019). Regarding the research as a whole: According to an earlier analysis of 587 of the donors, 150 million to 200 million T cells yielded roughly 110 million unique TCR beta sequences and approximately 300 Gb of sequence data. Besides the first cohort of roughly 640 subjects, a separate validation cohort made up of some 110 different subjects was used. The genetic ancestry cluster associated with self-reported Caucasian donors included 65% to 90% of the roughly 410 genotyped donors. The aim of the study was to test whether cataloging public T cell receptors could identify signatures of past pathogen exposure. A later analysis re-analyzed previously published TCR beta repertoires from 600 to 850 donors and added high-resolution HLA genotyping to study TCR occurrence patterns. On average, 235,054 unique TCR beta nucleotide sequences were sequenced per donor among about 400 genotyped donors of the cohort, with roughly 18% of those sequences being non-productive. All discovery cohort repertoires had been generated using a single sequencing platform. Genome-wide SNP genotypes for about 65% of the 666 donors were used in a later genetic analysis, which treated that subset as a discovery cohort. Typing coverage differed by locus: A, B, C, DRB1 and DQB1 were typed in roughly 629-630 donors, DQA1 in about 500, DPA1 in nearly 610, and DPB1 in 472. About 280 gigabases of sequencing data and 70 million to 95 million unique TCR sequences made up an early release that covered approximately 620 HLA-typed donors. In an earlier analysis of roughly 540 of the donors, high-throughput TCR beta sequencing was used to judge whether each TCR beta V gene segment behaved as functional or pseudogenic. To predict cytomegalovirus infection status, the study combined high-throughput TCR immunosequencing, statistical association of individual TCRs with disease status, and machine learning. In the later analysis, no new phenotypic data were used to find candidate immune exposures; instead, reliance was placed on TCR beta sequences and their occurrence across donors. Using immunosequencing, the study profiled T cell repertoires from 500 to 800 subjects and related those repertoires to cytomegalovirus serostatus. Roughly 5 DR-DQ haplotypes were handled as single units for association and clustering because linkage in the cohort was strong. Donor age, sex, ethnicity and CMV serostatus were compiled together with the repertoire data. Class I and class II HLA loci were covered by the typing at four-digit resolution. Study-level results and caveats: Specific HLA alleles were associated with over 15,000 TCR beta sequences at a false discovery rate of 0.05 in a later analysis. Sequencing depth was assumed to be roughly uniform across donors in the presence/absence analyses, though that assumption may not hold. Linkage disequilibrium might explain the correlated functional status among segregating V segments, but an unknown experimental factor could not be ruled out. Because counts were too low, roughly 16 rarely observed V segments, including chromosome 9 orphons, were left out of the earlier analysis of some 640 of the donors. This cohort had only TCR beta chains sequenced, and the lack of alpha or paired-chain data limited which features could be detected. CMV serostatus was the only immune exposure information available for the cohort. Three of the identified cytomegalovirus-associated TCR beta chains were confirmed in vitro to be specific for cytomegalovirus antigens. Because some donors lacked HLA typing at each locus, the association tests relied only on the typed subset. The authors suggested that the approach could potentially be generalized to other disease states and immunological phenotypes. Broadly in line with IMGT annotations, most TCR beta V segments showed up in productive rearrangements about 87% or about 30% of the time in an earlier analysis of a few hundred of the donors. A later analysis reported that several top co-occurrence clusters appeared linked to parvovirus B19, influenza, CMV and Epstein-Barr virus. Most TCR sequences were seen in very few donors, while some public TCRs were found in many individuals. In a later genetic analysis, fewer N-insertions in productive TCRs were reported among donors in an Asian-associated ancestry cluster than the roughly 710-donor mean. The classifier was reported to diagnose cytomegalovirus status with high specificity and sensitivity in both the original and validation cohorts. According to a later analysis, most CMV-associated TCR beta chains appeared to be HLA-restricted, and the HLA associations seemed to be driven largely by CMV exposure. A later analysis found that HLA-associated TCR beta chains were more clonally expanded and had lower generation probabilities than equally common non-associated chains. The study listed around 160 TCR beta chains as associated with cytomegalovirus. A later genetic analysis associated a missense DCLRE1C variant with V-gene and J-gene trimming of TCR beta chains, and an independent cohort replicated the association. A later analysis found that TCR association rates varied across HLA loci, with DRB1 alleles showing the most associated TCRs and HLA-C alleles the fewest. When HLA alleles, especially DR and DQ, strongly co-occurred, attributing TCR associations to individual alleles was difficult. A further reported finding was that TCR beta sequences accurately predicted the HLA-A and HLA-B alleles for most subjects in the first cohort. A cluster of highly shared sequence variants was judged likely to represent a technical artifact of the sequencing pipeline.

Library creation used the immunoSEQ multiplex PCR assay. For the multiplex PCR, a mixture combining 60 forward primers for TCR Vbeta segments and 13 reverse primers for TCR Jbeta segments was used. A multiplex PCR assay on genomic DNA amplified the CDR3 region of rearranged TCR beta genes. The amplified TCR beta libraries were sequenced on the Illumina HiSeq System as 87-base-pair reads. Processing in the source paper ran as follows. A later analysis counted tens of millions of unique TCR beta chains across the 670 or so repertoires, and 9.5 million to 11 million of these chains were shared by at least two donors. Raw reads were error-corrected and collapsed into unique sequences with a nearest-neighbor algorithm that merged closely related sequences to remove PCR and sequencing errors. To assign V, D and J gene segments, CDR3 sequences were aligned to IMGT reference sequences. For a sequence to be retained, a match of at least six nucleotides was required to both a V gene segment and a J gene segment. Rearrangements were classified as productive when the CDR3 lacked stop codons and remained in frame with V and J, and all other rearrangements were classified as non-productive. Following IMGT convention, CDR3 was defined as the stretch from the second conserved V-encoded cysteine to the conserved J-encoded phenylalanine. The earlier analysis of 587 of the donors excluded sequences that lacked an unambiguous match to a single V gene segment. An earlier analysis of fewer than 750 of the donors classified V segments as functional when productive rearrangements were above 56.7% and as segregating when the standard deviation between donors was above 5%. To diagnose cytomegalovirus status from the catalog of TCR beta chain sequences, a statistical classification framework was built. A later analysis assigned V and J genes by comparing TCR nucleotide sequences with IMGT/GENE-DB human TR gene sequences. A later analysis assigned CDR3 sequences and most-parsimonious VDJ recombination scenarios with the TCRdist pipeline. In a later analysis, every TCR beta chain was defined by the combination of its CDR3 amino acid sequence and its V-gene family, and reads without a unique V-gene family were dropped. A later analysis removed 592 highly shared, low-generation-probability nucleotide sequences to deal with suspected cross-contamination and a sequencing artifact. A later analysis calculated a clonal expansion index for each public chain from normalized within-repertoire ranks of inferred template counts. A later analysis computed generation probabilities with a VDJ recombination model fitted to out-of-frame rearrangements, and checked the results against IGoR. Hypergeometric tests were used in a later analysis to score TCR-TCR, TCR-HLA and TCR-CMV co-occurrence, with a repertoire-size bias correction applied to the TCR pairs. False discovery rates were estimated in a later analysis by permuting HLA or CMV assignments 20 times. A later analysis grouped co-occurring TCRs with DBSCAN, adding TCRdist sequence similarity when clustering within HLA-allele-positive subsets. Co-occurrence clustering excluded repertoires with fewer than 30,000 or more than 120,000 public chains, plus five with anomalous nucleotide sharing. Drawn from immuneACCESS, this table holds only the in-frame rearrangements with V and J called that TCRdb kept. Clones are partly lost; checked studies trace under half to an unresolved V gene and leave the rest unexplained. V, J and clone size are those of that table, while D and trimming were read from the DNA. This sample comprises more than 80,000 clones, around 85% of them detected only once. The ten largest account for 3% to 4% of the sample.

The cohort was made up of about 610 healthy bone marrow donors. At the time of sampling, all cohort members were nominally healthy, though unrecorded immune exposures were likely present. The donor tested CMV seronegative and was one of the 352 seronegative cohort members. Every donor gave a peripheral blood sample, and the peripheral blood mononuclear cells from that sample were used for TCR beta sequencing. The Qiagen DNeasy Blood Extraction Kit was used to extract genomic DNA from the blood cell samples. Sequencing used PBMCs. The TCR sequence derives from a man aged 55 to 70 in good health and CMV-seronegative.

Here is the DNA: TGTGCCAGCAGCGCCCGGCGGGAAGAGACCCAGTACTTC. This yields the protein CASSARREETQYF. The chain joins TRBV11-2 to TRBJ2-5, and possibly TRBD2, on 5 matching bases. V sheds 5 bases and J sheds 3 bases, leaving 10 bases between their ends. Counted from cysteine to phenylalanine, this CDR3 has 13 amino acids. The read is trimmed to its CDR3 DNA, 39 bases read in frame from base 1. CDR1 and CDR2, looked up from the germline V gene, are SGHAT and FQNNGV.